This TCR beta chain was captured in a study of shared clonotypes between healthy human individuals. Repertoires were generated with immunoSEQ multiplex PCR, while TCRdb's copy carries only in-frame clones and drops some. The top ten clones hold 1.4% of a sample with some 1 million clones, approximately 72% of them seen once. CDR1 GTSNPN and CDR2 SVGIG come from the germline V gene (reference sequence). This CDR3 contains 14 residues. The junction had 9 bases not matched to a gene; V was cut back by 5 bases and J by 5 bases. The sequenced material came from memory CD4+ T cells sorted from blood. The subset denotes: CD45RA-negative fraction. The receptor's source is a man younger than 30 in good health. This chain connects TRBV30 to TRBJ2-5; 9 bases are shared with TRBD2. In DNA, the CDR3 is TGTGCCTGGGATACCGGGACTAGCAAGGAGACCCAGTACTTC. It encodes CAWDTGTSKETQYF.